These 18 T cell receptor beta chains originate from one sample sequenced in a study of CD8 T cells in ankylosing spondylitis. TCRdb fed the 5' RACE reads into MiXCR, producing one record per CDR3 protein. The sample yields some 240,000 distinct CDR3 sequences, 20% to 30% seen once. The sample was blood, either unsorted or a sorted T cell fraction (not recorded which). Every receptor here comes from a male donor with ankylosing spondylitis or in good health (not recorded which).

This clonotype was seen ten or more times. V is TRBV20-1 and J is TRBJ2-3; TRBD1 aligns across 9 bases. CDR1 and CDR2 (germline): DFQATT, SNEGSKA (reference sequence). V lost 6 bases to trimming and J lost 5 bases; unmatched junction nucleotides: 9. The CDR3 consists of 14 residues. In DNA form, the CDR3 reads TGCAGTGCCGCGGGACAGGGAGCTCTAGATACGCAGTATTTT. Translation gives CSAAGQGALDTQYF.

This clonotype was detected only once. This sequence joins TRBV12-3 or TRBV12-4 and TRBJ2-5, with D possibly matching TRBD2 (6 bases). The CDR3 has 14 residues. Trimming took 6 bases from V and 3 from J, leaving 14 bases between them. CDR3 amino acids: CASSFQRGKETQYF. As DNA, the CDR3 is TGTGCCAGCAGCTTCCAACGGGGGAAAGAGACCCAGTACTTC.

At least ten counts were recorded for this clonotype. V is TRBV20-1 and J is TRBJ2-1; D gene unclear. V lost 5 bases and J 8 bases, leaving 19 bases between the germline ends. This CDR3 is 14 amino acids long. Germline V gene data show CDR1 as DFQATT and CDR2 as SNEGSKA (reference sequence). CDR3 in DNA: TGCAGTGCTTCGACAAGCCTTATGGGCGATGAGCAGTTCTTC. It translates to CSASTSLMGDEQFF.

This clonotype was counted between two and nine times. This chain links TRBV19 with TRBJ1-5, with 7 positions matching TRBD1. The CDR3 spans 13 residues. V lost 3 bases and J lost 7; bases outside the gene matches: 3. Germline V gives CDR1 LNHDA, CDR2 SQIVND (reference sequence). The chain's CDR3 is CASSMTGKQPQHF. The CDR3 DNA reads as TGTGCCAGTAGTATGACAGGGAAACAGCCCCAGCATTTT.

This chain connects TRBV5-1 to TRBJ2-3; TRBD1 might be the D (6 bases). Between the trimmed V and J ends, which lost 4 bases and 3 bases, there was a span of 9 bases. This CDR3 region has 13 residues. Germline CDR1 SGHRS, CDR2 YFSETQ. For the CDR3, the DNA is TGCGCCAGCAGCACCACAGGGACAGATACGCAGTATTTT. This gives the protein CASSTTGTDTQYF.

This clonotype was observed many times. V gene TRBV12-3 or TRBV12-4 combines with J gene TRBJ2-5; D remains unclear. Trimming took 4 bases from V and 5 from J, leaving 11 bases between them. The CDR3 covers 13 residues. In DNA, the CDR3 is TGTGCCAGCAGTTCAAGACCCCGGGAGACCCAGTACTTC. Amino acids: CASSSRPRETQYF.

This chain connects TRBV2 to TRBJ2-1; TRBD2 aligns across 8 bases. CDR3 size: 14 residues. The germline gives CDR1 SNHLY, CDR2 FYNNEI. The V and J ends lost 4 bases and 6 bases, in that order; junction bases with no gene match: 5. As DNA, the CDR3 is TGTGCCAGCAGTGTCCGGGGGGGTACCAATGAGCAGTTCTTC. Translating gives CASSVRGGTNEQFF.

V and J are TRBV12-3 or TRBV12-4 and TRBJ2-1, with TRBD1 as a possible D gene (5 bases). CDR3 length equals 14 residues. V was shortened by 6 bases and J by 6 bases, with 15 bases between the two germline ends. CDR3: CASRHRDSANEQFF. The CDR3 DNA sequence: TGTGCCAGCAGACATCGCGACAGTGCCAATGAGCAGTTCTTC.

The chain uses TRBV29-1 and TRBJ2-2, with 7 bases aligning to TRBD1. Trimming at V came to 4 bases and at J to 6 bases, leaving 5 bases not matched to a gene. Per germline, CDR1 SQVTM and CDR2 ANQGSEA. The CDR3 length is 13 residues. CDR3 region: CSVVVGGSGELFF. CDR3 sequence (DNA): TGCAGCGTTGTCGTAGGGGGCTCCGGGGAGCTGTTTTTT.

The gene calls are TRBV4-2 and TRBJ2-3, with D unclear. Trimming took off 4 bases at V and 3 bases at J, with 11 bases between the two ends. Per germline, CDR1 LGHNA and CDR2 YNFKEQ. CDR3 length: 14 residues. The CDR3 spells CASSRPPGTDTQYF. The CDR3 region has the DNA TGTGCCAGCAGCCGGCCCCCGGGTACAGATACGCAGTATTTT.

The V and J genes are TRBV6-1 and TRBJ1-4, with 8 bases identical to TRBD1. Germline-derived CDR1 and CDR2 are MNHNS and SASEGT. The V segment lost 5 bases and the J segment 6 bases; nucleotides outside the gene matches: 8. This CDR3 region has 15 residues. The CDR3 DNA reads TGTGCCAGCAGTCAGACAGGGGCCCCCGATGAAAAACTGTTTTTT. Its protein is CASSQTGAPDEKLFF.

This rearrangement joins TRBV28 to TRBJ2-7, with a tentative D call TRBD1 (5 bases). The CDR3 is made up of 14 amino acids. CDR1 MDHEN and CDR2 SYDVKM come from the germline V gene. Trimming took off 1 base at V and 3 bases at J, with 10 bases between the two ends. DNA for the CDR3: TGTGCCAGCAGTTTATCACCCAGGGTCTACGAGCAGTACTTC. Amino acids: CASSLSPRVYEQYF.

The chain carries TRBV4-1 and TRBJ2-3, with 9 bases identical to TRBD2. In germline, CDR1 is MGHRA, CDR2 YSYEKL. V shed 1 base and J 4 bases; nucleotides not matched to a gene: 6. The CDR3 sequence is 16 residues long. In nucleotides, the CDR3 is TGCGCCAGCAGCCAAGTTTTTAGCGGGAGCCCAGATACGCAGTATTTT. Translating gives CASSQVFSGSPDTQYF.

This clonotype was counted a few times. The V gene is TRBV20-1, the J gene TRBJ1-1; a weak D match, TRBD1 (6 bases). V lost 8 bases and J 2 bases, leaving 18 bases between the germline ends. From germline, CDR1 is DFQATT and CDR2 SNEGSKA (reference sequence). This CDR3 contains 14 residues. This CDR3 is CSTPRWGHNTEAFF. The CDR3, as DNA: TGCAGTACCCCCCGATGGGGACATAACACTGAAGCTTTCTTT.

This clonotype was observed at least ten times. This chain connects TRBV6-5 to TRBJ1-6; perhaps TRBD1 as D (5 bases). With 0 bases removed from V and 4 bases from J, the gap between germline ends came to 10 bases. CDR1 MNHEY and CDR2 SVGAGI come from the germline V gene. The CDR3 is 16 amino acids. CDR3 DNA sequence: TGTGCCAGCAGTTACTCGTCTCAGGGTTATAATTCACCCCTCCACTTT. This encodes CASSYSSQGYNSPLHF.

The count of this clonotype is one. This CDR3 is CASSSIPGGVEGNQPQHF. The CDR3 DNA sequence: TGTGCCAGCAGTTCCATCCCCGGTGGCGTAGAAGGCAATCAGCCCCAGCATTTT. The chain uses TRBV28 and TRBJ1-5, with no clear D. The V gene's germline CDR1 is MDHEN and CDR2 SYDVKM. CDR3 length: 18 amino acids. V gave up 4 bases and J gave up 2 bases, with 21 bases separating them.

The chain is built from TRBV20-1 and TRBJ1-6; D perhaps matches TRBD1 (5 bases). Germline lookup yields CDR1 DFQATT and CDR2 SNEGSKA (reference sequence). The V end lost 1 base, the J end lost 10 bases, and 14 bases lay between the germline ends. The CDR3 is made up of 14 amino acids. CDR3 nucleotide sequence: TGCAGTGCTAGAGTAGTCAGGGTTGGGTCACCCCTCCACTTT. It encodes CSARVVRVGSPLHF.

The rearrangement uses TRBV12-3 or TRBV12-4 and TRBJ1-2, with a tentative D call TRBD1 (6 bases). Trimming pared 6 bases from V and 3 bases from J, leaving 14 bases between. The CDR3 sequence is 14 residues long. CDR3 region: CASRDSSIHYGYTF. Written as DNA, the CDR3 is TGTGCCAGCAGGGACAGCTCGATACACTATGGCTACACCTTC.